This T cell receptor beta chain emerged from a study of cytotoxic CD8 clonotypes in ibrutinib-treated CLL. Background on the study: In all, about a dozen patients were relapsed/refractory, around 15 were treatment-naive and 17 were IGHV unmutated. Response samples were taken after a median around 11 months of treatment, range 6 to 36. Broader study findings: The public clonotypes identified were infrequent and showed contraction or stability on treatment. Baseline clonality, above age-matched healthy donor levels, tracked circulating CD8+ T-cell counts.

Repertoires were generated with immunoSEQ multiplex PCR, while TCRdb's copy carries only in-frame clones and drops some. Of 9,500 to 15,000 clones in the sample, around two thirds were seen once. V lost 2 bases and J lost 3, with 4 bases in between. This CDR3 has 13 residues. Germline CDR1 and CDR2: MRHNA and SNTAGT. Comments on this clone: Its antigen is unidentified.

The TCR comes from a human donor with chronic lymphocytic leukemia. The sequencing used PBMCs, collected before ibrutinib treatment. The rearrangement joins TRBV6-4 to TRBJ2-2; no reliable D call. The DNA of the CDR3 is TGTGCCAGCAGTGACAGGGACACCGGGGAGCTGTTTTTT. This gives the protein CASSDRDTGELFF.